This T cell receptor (beta chain) originates from a study of early T cells in non-severe SARS-CoV-2 infection. V gave up 0 bases and J gave up 2 bases, with 15 bases separating them. The germline V gene encodes CDR1 SGHTA and CDR2 FQGNSA. The CDR3 runs 17 residues. The TCR library protocol attached unique molecular identifiers to the individual cDNA molecules. TCRdb itself ran the 5' RACE reads through MiXCR, one entry per CDR3 protein. Among tens of thousands of distinct CDR3 sequences listed, 13% were seen once. Sequenced material: whole blood. The clonotype comes from an adult who was a healthcare worker with PCR-confirmed SARS-CoV-2 infection or an uninfected control (not recorded which). The chain joins TRBV7-2 to TRBJ2-3; D is unresolved. Written as DNA, the CDR3 is TGTGCCAGCAGCTTAGCGTACTTCTCGACCACCACAGATACGCAGTATTTT. Amino acid sequence: CASSLAYFSTTTDTQYF. Together with reference TRBV7-2 and TRBJ2-3, the CDR3 gives the full variable domain: GAGVSQSPSNKVTEKGKDVELRCDPISGHTALYWYRQSLGQGLEFLIYFQGNSAPDKSGLPSDRFSAERTGGSVSTLTIQRTQQEDSAVYLCASSLAYFSTTTDTQYFGPGTRLTVL.